This TCR beta chain was documented in a study of cytomegalovirus exposure and HLA in healthy donors. Trimming stripped 5 bases from V and 1 base from J, with 11 bases between. The CDR3 has 13 amino acids. CDR1 is GTSNPN and CDR2 is SVGIG in the germline V gene (reference sequence). PCR primers comprised 60 Vbeta and 13 Jbeta primers. The table came from immunoSEQ multiplex PCR; TCRdb's copy has only in-frame clones and leaves some out. This table has under 200,000 clones, 82% appearing once. The sequenced sample was PBMCs. This sequence was found in a girl aged 2-10 years in good health and CMV-seropositive. The chain has TRBV30 and TRBJ1-1; the D gene is possibly TRBD1 (5 bases). CDR3 in DNA: TGTGCCTGGCGGGACTCCTGGAACACTGAAGCTTTCTTT. Protein: CAWRDSWNTEAFF. Combining the CDR3 with reference TRBV30 and TRBJ1-1 gives the whole variable domain SQTIHQWPATLVQPVGSPLSLECTVEGTSNPNLYWYRQAAGRGLQLLFYSVGIGQISSEVPQNLSASRPQDRQFILSSKKLLLSDSGFYLCAWRDSWNTEAFFGQGTRLTVV.